The 16 T cell receptor beta chains in this list originate from one sample, sequenced in a study of blood T cell repertoires in COVID-19. Clones were sequenced by immunoSEQ multiplex PCR, and TCRdb holds only the in-frame ones, with some missing. The data contain some 60,000 clones, 80% of them seen just once; the ten biggest clones take up approximately 7.2%. What was sequenced was peripheral blood. The receptors were gathered from a man aged 55 to 70 with acute or convalescent COVID-19.

In this sample, this clone turned up a few times. V usage is TRBV3-1 (or the pseudogene TRBV3-2) and J usage is TRBJ1-5; a weak D match, TRBD1 (6 bases). The CDR3 covers 16 residues. V was cut by 4 bases and J by 5 bases, with 18 bases left in between. Germline V CDR1 and CDR2: LGHDT, YNNKEL (reference sequence). This chain's CDR3 is CASSPSLTGRDQPQHF. The CDR3 region has the DNA TGTGCCAGCAGCCCCTCGTTGACAGGACGGGATCAGCCCCAGCATTTT.

This chain connects TRBV3-1 (or the pseudogene TRBV3-2) to TRBJ2-7; D call uncertain. The CDR3 consists of 11 residues. Germline CDR1 LGHDT, CDR2 YNNKEL (reference sequence). Trimming took off 6 bases at V and 7 bases at J, with 10 bases between the two ends. CDR3 amino acids: CASSQTWEQYF. As DNA, the CDR3 is TGTGCCAGCAGTCAAACTTGGGAGCAGTACTTC.

This sequence joins TRBV6-5 and TRBJ1-5, with D maybe TRBD1 (5 bases). The CDR3 sequence is 15 residues long. Germline loops: CDR1 MNHEY, CDR2 SVGAGI. Trimming took 2 bases from V and 0 from J, leaving 8 bases between them. The CDR3 reads CASSYDRHSNQPQHF. DNA for the CDR3: TGTGCCAGCAGTTACGACAGACATAGCAATCAGCCCCAGCATTTT.

V gene TRBV5-1 combines with J gene TRBJ2-5; D might be TRBD2 (6 bases). In germline, CDR1 is SGHRS, CDR2 YFSETQ. The CDR3 is 15 residues long. V shed 4 bases and J shed 5 bases, with 18 bases lying between them. The CDR3, as DNA: TGCGCCAGCAGCAGTATGGCGGGGACCGGGGAGACCCAGTACTTC. This sequence encodes CASSSMAGTGETQYF.

This chain joins TRBV10-3 and TRBJ2-1, with 8 bases lining up with TRBD1. Germline-derived CDR1 and CDR2 are ENHRY and SYGVKD. The J segment lost 7 bases and the V segment lost 2 bases, leaving 10 bases of the junction unmatched. CDR3 length equals 16 residues. CDR3 nucleotides: TGTGCCATCAGTGAGATCTCCCAGGGGGCTAAAAATGAGCAGTTCTTC. Amino acid sequence: CAISEISQGAKNEQFF.

As DNA, the CDR3 is TGTGCCAGCAGTGATAGCGGGGGGGCAGATACGCAGTATTTT. Encoded protein: CASSDSGGADTQYF. The chain carries TRBV6-4 and TRBJ2-3; 11 bases align to TRBD2. With 3 bases clipped from V and 4 bases from J, the junction kept 0 bases outside the gene matches. Per the germline V gene, CDR1 is MRHNA and CDR2 is SNTAGT. The CDR3 is 14 amino acids.

This chain uses TRBV5-1 with TRBJ2-7; TRBD1 aligns across 11 bases. This CDR3 has 15 residues. With V trimmed by 4 bases and J by 2 bases, 5 bases remained unmatched. In germline, CDR1 is SGHRS, CDR2 YFSETQ. CDR3 sequence reads: CASSKGTGGAYEQYF. The DNA of the CDR3 is TGCGCCAGCAGCAAGGGGACAGGGGGAGCCTACGAGCAGTACTTC.

This clone has more than one count but fewer than ten. The rearrangement uses TRBV2 and TRBJ1-1; D uncertain. Germline V CDR1 and CDR2: SNHLY, FYNNEI. The CDR3 has 13 amino acids. V was cut by 9 bases and J by 6 bases, with 17 bases left in between. This chain's CDR3 is CASKDASGAEAFF. CDR3 nucleotides: TGTGCCAGTAAAGACGCTTCGGGAGCTGAAGCTTTCTTT.

The table lists this clone with a count of one. The chain couples TRBV9 to TRBJ2-5, with D possibly being TRBD1 (5 bases). This CDR3 comprises 15 residues. V lost 0 bases and J 3 bases, leaving 12 bases between the germline ends. The germline V gene has CDR1 SGDLS and CDR2 YYNGEE. The CDR3 spells CASSVGSQDKETQYF. DNA of the CDR3: TGTGCCAGCAGCGTAGGAAGTCAGGACAAAGAGACCCAGTACTTC.

The chain uses TRBV5-6 and TRBJ1-1, with TRBD1 matching 9 bases. Germline V gene sequence: CDR1 SGHDT, CDR2 YYEEEE. After removal of 4 bases from V and 1 base from J, the junction contained 2 bases not matched to a gene. The CDR3 runs to 14 residues. In nucleotides, the CDR3 is TGTGCCAGCAGCAGGGACAGGGCGAACACTGAAGCTTTCTTT. It codes for CASSRDRANTEAFF.

This chain uses TRBV13 with TRBJ2-3, with 14 bases aligning to TRBD2. CDR1 and CDR2 (germline): PRHDT, FYEKMQ (reference sequence). J gave up 5 bases and V 5 bases, and 9 bases lay outside the gene matches. This CDR3 is 17 amino acids long. The CDR3 DNA sequence: TGTGCCAGCAGCCCACTGACTAGCGGGGGGGTGGGAGATACGCAGTATTTT. This codes for CASSPLTSGGVGDTQYF.

The rearrangement links TRBV30 to TRBJ1-2, with D possibly being TRBD1 (6 bases). V was clipped by 2 bases and J by 2 bases, with 18 bases between them. Germline lookup yields CDR1 GTSNPN and CDR2 SVGIG (reference sequence). This CDR3 has 16 residues. CDR3 sequence: CAWSTPGGRGNYGYTF. Here the CDR3 DNA reads TGTGCCTGGAGTACCCCTGGGGGCAGGGGAAACTATGGCTACACCTTC.

J is TRBJ1-1 and V is TRBV28; 9 bases map to TRBD1. Germline CDR1 reads MDHEN; CDR2 reads SYDVKM. V shed 5 bases and J 1 base; nucleotides not matched to a gene: 5. CDR3 length: 15 amino acids. The CDR3 here is CASSRTGVGNTEAFF. DNA of the CDR3: TGTGCCAGCAGTCGGACAGGGGTAGGGAACACTGAAGCTTTCTTT.

The rearrangement uses TRBV2 and TRBJ1-6; no definite D call. The CDR3 loop spans 14 amino acids. Germline V gene data show CDR1 as SNHLY and CDR2 as FYNNEI. The V end was cut by 4 bases, the J end by 3 bases, with 7 bases between. This CDR3 reads CASSGPGYNSPLHF. The CDR3, as DNA: TGTGCCAGCAGTGGGCCGGGCTATAATTCACCCCTCCACTTT.

The rearrangement joins TRBV5-1 to TRBJ1-4; no clear D. Trimming removed 4 bases from V and 0 bases from J, with 7 bases in between. CDR1 SGHRS and CDR2 YFSETQ come from the germline V gene. The CDR3 runs 14 residues. CDR3 residues: CASSLQATNEKLFF. The CDR3 DNA sequence: TGCGCCAGCAGCCTCCAGGCAACTAATGAAAAACTGTTTTTT. Together with reference TRBV5-1 and TRBJ1-4, the CDR3 gives the full variable domain: KAGVTQTPRYLIKTRGQQVTLSCSPISGHRSVSWYQQTPGQGLQFLFEYFSETQRNKGNFPGRFSGRQFSNSRSEMNVSTLELGDSALYLCASSLQATNEKLFFGSGTQLSVL.

This sequence joins TRBV9 and TRBJ1-6, with D possibly matching TRBD1 (5 bases). V lost 4 bases and J 9 bases, leaving 11 bases between the germline ends. The germline gives CDR1 SGDLS, CDR2 YYNGEE. The CDR3 is 13 amino acids. The CDR3 DNA is TGTGCCAGCAGCCCTCTCCAGGGTTCACCCCTCCACTTT. This encodes CASSPLQGSPLHF.